What follows are 25 T cell receptor beta chains derived from one specimen sequenced in a study of vaccination and CD4 T cells after COVID-19. With the Oncomine TCR Beta short-read assay, DNA from cultured CD4+ T cells was sequenced. MiXCR, run by TCRdb on the PCR reads, gives a single entry per CDR3 protein. The profile covers about 19,000 distinct CDR3 sequences, with roughly half appearing a single time and roughly 2.5% taken by the ten largest. No antigens are known for them. Treatment of the sample: approximately 10-day PBMC culture with coronavirus spike peptide pools or control peptides (ViraFEST assay). The sample consisted of CD4+ T cells from blood, cultured in vitro, taken after SARS-CoV-2 vaccination. The receptors were gathered from a human donor who had recovered from COVID-19.

This clonotype was detected only a few times. The V and J genes are TRBV18 and TRBJ2-7; TRBD1 aligns across 9 bases. Unmatched junction bases numbered 0, after V lost 4 bases and J lost 5 bases. CDR3 length: 12 amino acids. Germline loops: CDR1 KGHSH, CDR2 LQKENI. CDR3 amino acids: CASSRTGDEQYF. The CDR3 DNA reads as TGTGCCAGCTCACGGACAGGGGACGAGCAGTACTTC.

This clonotype showed up just a few times. This chain links TRBV10-3 with TRBJ2-7; D not resolved. Germline CDR1 ENHRY, CDR2 SYGVKD. V lost 4 bases and J lost 0, with 10 bases in between. CDR3 length: 14 residues. CDR3 nucleotides: TGTGCCATCAGTGTTCTGGGTCGCTCCTACGAGCAGTACTTC. Amino acids: CAISVLGRSYEQYF.

The chain links TRBV2 to TRBJ1-1; D might be TRBD1 (5 bases). There are 14 residues in the CDR3. Germline lookup yields CDR1 SNHLY and CDR2 FYNNEI. V was cut by 6 bases and J by 5 bases, with 16 bases left in between. In DNA form, the CDR3 reads TGTGCCAGCAGCAACCGGGGGGAGAGGACTGAAGCTTTCTTT. Translating it yields CASSNRGERTEAFF.

The chain joins TRBV20-1 to TRBJ2-5; no reliable D call. Trimming cost V 2 bases and J 3 bases, with 10 bases left between them. CDR1 is DFQATT, CDR2 SNEGSKA, per germline (reference sequence). The CDR3 loop spans 13 amino acids. CDR3 sequence: CSARRVSKETQYF. CDR3 DNA sequence: TGCAGTGCTAGACGAGTGAGCAAAGAGACCCAGTACTTC.

The chain has TRBV7-9 and TRBJ1-2, with TRBD1 as a possible D gene (6 bases). Trimming removed 5 bases at V and 4 bases at J, with 11 bases between. Germline values: CDR1 SEHNR, CDR2 FQNEAQ (reference sequence). The CDR3 loop spans 13 amino acids. The CDR3 nucleotides read TGTGCCAGCAGCCCGACAGGAAGCTATGGCTACACCTTC. Amino acid sequence: CASSPTGSYGYTF.

This clonotype was detected a few times. The chain uses TRBV7-2 and TRBJ1-2, with 9 positions matching TRBD1. The CDR3 is 13 amino acids. Germline CDR1 and CDR2: SGHTA and FQGNSA. V lost 6 bases and J lost 5; bases outside the gene matches: 4. For the CDR3, the DNA is TGTGCCAGCAGGAAACAGGGGGCATATGGCTACACCTTC. Its protein is CASRKQGAYGYTF.

This chain uses TRBV7-2 with TRBJ1-2; perhaps TRBD1 as D (6 bases). Trimming pared 5 bases from V and 8 bases from J, leaving 12 bases between. CDR1 is SGHTA, CDR2 FQGNSA, per germline. The CDR3 is 12 residues long. CDR3 nucleotides: TGTGCCAGCAGCCCCCATAGGGGGGGCTACACCTTC. Amino acid sequence: CASSPHRGGYTF.

This chain uses TRBV25-1 with TRBJ1-2; 7 nucleotides align to TRBD1. The CDR3 runs to 14 residues. Germline V gene sequence: CDR1 MGHDK, CDR2 SYGVNS. V gave up 6 bases and J gave up 2 bases; unmatched junction bases: 6. The CDR3 region has the DNA TGTGCCAGCAGCCCAGGGGGGGGAAACTATGGCTACACCTTC. This sequence encodes CASSPGGGNYGYTF.

The table lists this clonotype with a few counts. The rearrangement links TRBV5-1 to TRBJ2-5, with D possibly matching TRBD2 (6 bases). The CDR3 is made up of 12 amino acids. Per germline, CDR1 SGHRS and CDR2 YFSETQ. Trimming pared 10 bases from V and 2 bases from J, leaving 12 bases between. The CDR3 spells CARRGLQETQYF. CDR3 nucleotide sequence: TGCGCCCGCCGGGGACTTCAAGAGACCCAGTACTTC.

Only a few counts were recorded for this clonotype. This chain links TRBV7-2 with TRBJ2-3; 8 bases align to TRBD1. The V gene's germline CDR1 is SGHTA and CDR2 FQGNSA. J lost 2 bases, V lost 3 bases, and 1 base had no gene match. The CDR3 sequence is 14 residues long. The CDR3 DNA follows: TGTGCCAGCAGCTTGGACAGGGTCACAGATACGCAGTATTTT. Translating gives CASSLDRVTDTQYF.

V gene TRBV25-1 combines with J gene TRBJ1-1; D might be TRBD1 (5 bases). Looked up from germline, CDR1 is MGHDK and CDR2 is SYGVNS. The CDR3 sequence is 13 residues long. Trimming removed 6 bases at V and 1 base at J, with 9 bases between. CDR3 in amino acids: CASRQQGNTEAFF. The CDR3 DNA follows: TGTGCCAGCAGACAGCAGGGGAACACTGAAGCTTTCTTT. Full variable domain (missing parts from reference TRBV25-1 and TRBJ1-1): EADIYQTPRYLVIGTGKKITLECSQTMGHDKMYWYQQDPGMELHLIHYSYGVNSTEKGDLSSESTVSRIRTEHFPLTLESARPSHTSQYLCASRQQGNTEAFFGQGTRLTVV.

The genes are TRBV6-2 or TRBV6-3 and TRBJ2-1, with 7 bases matching TRBD1. The CDR3 has 13 residues. Trimming took 0 bases from V and 13 from J; bases not matched to a gene: 6. Germline lookup yields CDR1 MNHEY and CDR2 SVGEGT. The CDR3 reads CASSYSQQGRQFF. Here the CDR3 DNA reads TGTGCCAGCAGTTACTCACAACAGGGGCGACAGTTCTTC.

This clonotype turned up a few times. This chain links TRBV19 with TRBJ2-7; TRBD2 is a possible D gene (6 bases). Trimming left V 6 bases short and J 3 bases short, with 15 bases between. Germline V gene lookup returns CDR1 LNHDA and CDR2 SQIVND (reference sequence). This CDR3 comprises 14 residues. The CDR3 sequence is CASSHSGPGYEQYF. CDR3 bases: TGTGCCAGTAGCCATAGCGGCCCTGGCTACGAGCAGTACTTC.

The V and J genes are TRBV25-1 and TRBJ2-7, with D hard to call. Germline V lookup: CDR1 MGHDK, CDR2 SYGVNS. V was trimmed by 10 bases and J by 1 base, leaving 11 bases between them. CDR3 length equals 12 residues. The CDR3: CATSDGSYEQYF. The CDR3 DNA is TGTGCCACCTCGGACGGATCCTACGAGCAGTACTTC.

This clonotype was found a few times. The rearrangement uses TRBV15 and TRBJ1-6; 9 bases are shared with TRBD1. Germline V gives CDR1 LNHNV, CDR2 YYDKDF (reference sequence). V trimming: 1 base; J trimming: 7 bases; junction bases outside the gene matches: 5. This CDR3 has 16 residues. The CDR3 DNA sequence: TGTGCCACCAGCAGAGCGGTAGGGACAGGGAATTCACCCCTCCACTTT. As protein: CATSRAVGTGNSPLHF.

There are a few counts of this clonotype. The V gene is TRBV6-2 or TRBV6-3, the J gene TRBJ1-2, with a tentative D call TRBD1 (6 bases). This CDR3 comprises 14 residues. Trimming pared 7 bases from V and 2 bases from J, leaving 14 bases between. CDR1 is MNHEY and CDR2 is SVGEGT in the germline V gene. CDR3 DNA: TGTGCCAGCACTATCAGGGGACTGAACTATGGCTACACCTTC. Its translation: CASTIRGLNYGYTF.

Comment on this clonotype: The junction departs from the called germline gene at one end, perhaps through a read error. The V call is TRBV6-8, the J call TRBJ2-1, with D uncertain. This CDR3 has 8 amino acids. Germline V gene sequence: CDR1 MNHGY, CDR2 SAAAGT. The CDR3 DNA reads TGTGCCAGCAGTTACACGTCATTC. It codes for CASSYTSF.

The rearrangement uses TRBV20-1 and TRBJ2-7; no reliable D call. Trimming cost V 1 base and J 1 base, with 5 bases left between them. The CDR3 sequence is 12 residues long. Germline CDR1 DFQATT, CDR2 SNEGSKA (reference sequence). In DNA form, the CDR3 reads TGCAGTGCTAGAGGGCTGTCCTACGAGCAGTACTTC. Its translation is CSARGLSYEQYF.

The chain carries TRBV25-1 and TRBJ2-7; D ambiguous. With 1 base removed from V and 2 bases from J, the gap between germline ends came to 12 bases. CDR3 length equals 15 residues. Germline loops: CDR1 MGHDK, CDR2 SYGVNS. CDR3 region: CASSESTDVAYEQYF. CDR3 nucleotide sequence: TGTGCCAGCAGTGAATCGACGGACGTCGCCTACGAGCAGTACTTC.

This chain uses TRBV2 with TRBJ1-2; 8 nucleotides align to TRBD1. The CDR3 sequence is 15 residues long. Germline trimming cut 10 bases from V and 4 bases from J; bases unmatched to any gene: 14. Germline CDR1 SNHLY, CDR2 FYNNEI. DNA for the CDR3: TGTGCCAATAGATCAGGGGGCCCAAATCTCTATGGCTACACCTTC. Amino acids: CANRSGGPNLYGYTF. Using reference TRBV2 and TRBJ1-2 for the parts outside the CDR3, the full variable domain is EPEVTQTPSHQVTQMGQEVILRCVPISNHLYFYWYRQILGQKVEFLVSFYNNEISEKSEIFDDQFSVERPDGSNFTLKIRSTKLEDSAMYFCANRSGGPNLYGYTFGSGTRLTVV.

This clonotype was observed once. The genes are TRBV18 and TRBJ2-3; D is undetermined. Germline V gene sequence: CDR1 KGHSH, CDR2 LQKENI. V was pared by 4 bases and J by 4 bases, with 6 bases between. This CDR3 comprises 12 residues. The CDR3 reads CASSLGSDTQYF. The CDR3 DNA follows: TGTGCCAGCTCACTTGGGTCAGATACGCAGTATTTT.

The chain combines TRBV2 with TRBJ1-6; tentative D call: TRBD1 (5 bases). The CDR3 is 15 residues long. Looked up from germline, CDR1 is SNHLY and CDR2 is FYNNEI. V lost 1 base and J lost 7, with 11 bases in between. The CDR3 loop reads CASSEVPGDNSPLHF. In nucleotides, the CDR3 is TGTGCCAGCAGTGAAGTCCCGGGGGACAATTCACCCCTCCACTTT.

In its sample, this clonotype was seen a few times. This chain links TRBV7-8 with TRBJ1-3; TRBD1 might be the D (6 bases). The V gene lost 5 bases and the J gene lost 4 bases, with 9 bases spanning the gap. Germline CDR1 is SGHVS and CDR2 is FQNEAQ. The CDR3 runs to 13 residues. CDR3 in DNA: TGTGCCAGCAGCAGGCAGGGGGGAAACACCATATATTTT. Residues: CASSRQGGNTIYF.

In this sample, this clonotype turned up a few times. The rearrangement links TRBV6-1 to TRBJ2-7; D possibly corresponds to TRBD2 (6 bases). Germline assignment: CDR1 MNHNS and CDR2 SASEGT. The CDR3 contains 14 residues. Trimming removed 4 bases from V and 2 bases from J, with 12 bases in between. The CDR3 is CASSVNGRAYEQYF. CDR3 nucleotides: TGTGCCAGCAGTGTGAACGGGAGAGCCTACGAGCAGTACTTC.

This clonotype was seen only a few times. The chain couples TRBV20-1 to TRBJ1-5; no clear D gene. This CDR3 is built from 11 residues. Trimming pared 6 bases from V and 11 bases from J, leaving 14 bases between. CDR1 DFQATT and CDR2 SNEGSKA come from the germline V gene (reference sequence). Here the CDR3 DNA reads TGCAGTGCAGAGGACGGACTCTCCCAGCATTTT. Protein: CSAEDGLSQHF.